This T cell receptor beta chain was captured by sequencing in a study of T cell responses to AZD1222 COVID-19 vaccine. On the study more broadly: Some second doses came at about 4 weeks and others at about 12 weeks; these were pooled.

Comments on this clone: Antigen specificity is unknown.

The study, taken as a whole, reports: Donors in the cohort were predominantly white British and more often female, and clonal diversity was possibly underestimated. The study reported that nearly half of spike-specific TCRs target unmutated variant regions.

Sequencing used immunoSEQ multiplex PCR; TCRdb keeps in-frame clones, though not all of them. The sample lists roughly 77,000 clones; 90% to 95% were seen once. The sequencing here drew on peripheral blood, taken on day 0 of AZD1222 vaccination. The TCR was taken from an adult in good health.

This chain's CDR3 is CASSAQPPDTQYF. CDR3 DNA: TGTGCCAGCAGCGCCCAACCCCCAGATACGCAGTATTTT. The chain has TRBV9 and TRBJ2-3; no reliable D call. Trimming stripped 3 bases from V and 4 bases from J, with 9 bases between. The CDR3 runs 13 residues. Germline V gene data show CDR1 as SGDLS and CDR2 as YYNGEE.